The present TCR beta chain was sequenced within a study of T cells in Graves' hyperthyroidism and ophthalmopathy. General study points: Before onset, ophthalmopathy was predicted by the model a median 6.5 months earlier. Clonotypes that were expanded in thyroid above 0.001 mostly appeared in blood too.

Extraction of PBMCs used 10 ml of fresh peripheral blood. V was pared by 2 bases and J by 4 bases, with 18 bases between. The CDR3 loop spans 17 amino acids. What was amplified from RNA transcripts were TCR beta CDR3 regions. Carried out on the TCR CDR3, a first-round RT-PCR used the HTBI primer set. TCRdb used MiXCR to reprocess the multiplex PCR reads, holding one entry per CDR3 protein. Of just under 750,000 distinct CDR3 sequences listed, around 40% are singletons. Of note for this clonotype: What it recognizes is unknown.

The genes are TRBV12-3 or TRBV12-4 and TRBJ1-5, with D possibly matching TRBD1 (5 bases). Material for sequencing was blood. The TCR sequence derives from a woman aged 35 to 49 with Graves' hyperthyroidism. CDR3 coding DNA: TGTGCCAGCAGTTTAAACTACCGCCAGGGCCGAAATCAGCCCCAGCATTTT. Translating gives CASSLNYRQGRNQPQHF.